The sequence of this TCR beta chain was determined in a study of T cell responses to AZD1222 COVID-19 vaccine (dated by TCRdb to the early 2020s). Study-wide context: TCR sequencing was performed for approximately 240 trial participants, of whom 200 to 210 were given two doses of AZD1222 and approximately 25 were given two doses of MenACWY control vaccine. Trial participants were enrolled by age into 18-55, 56-69 and 70-plus year subgroups, with around 150, 28 and 57 TCR-sequenced participants respectively.

The intended sense of this specimen's time point label: sample from adult after SARS-CoV-2 infection, after symptom onset. Two convalescent COVID-19 patients, sampled after symptom onset from adults with prior SARS-CoV-2 infection, were also TCR-sequenced for comparison. Results and caveats for the whole study, not just this receptor: CD4 TCRs associated with the vaccine covered the entire spike protein, and the dominant responses were in regions 160-218 and 743-854. Spike-specific TCR breadth and depth rose significantly after two AZD1222 doses compared with day 0 and with MenACWY recipients. Most participants were white British and females outnumbered males, and the authors suggested that clonal diversity may have been underestimated. Conclusions about previously exposed vaccinees are limited because only six or seven AZD1222 recipients were SARS-CoV-2 seropositive at baseline. No day 14 peak-response samples were available, so repertoires were characterized only after the peak T cell response. Reportedly, almost half of the unique spike-specific TCRs recognized epitopes lying outside the regions that are mutated in the B.1.351 and B.1.1.7 variants. In the small 56-69-year group, the increase in depth fell short of significance, most likely because of low power.

The CDR3 regions of human TCRbeta chains were subjected to immunosequencing. From the authors' description of their analysis: TCRs in the repertoires were matched against a reference library of SARS-CoV-2-specific TCRs that had been generated with the MIRA antigen-specificity platform. Breadth meant the fraction of unique TCRs that were SARS-CoV-2-associated, whereas depth meant the fraction of total T cells that were SARS-CoV-2-associated. Each spike-specific TCR was assigned to its reactive spike region and to a CD4 or CD8 class using the MIRA data. Log10-transformed breadth and depth values were compared by one-way ANOVA with Sidak's multiple comparisons tests. TCRdb took over this immuneACCESS table, retaining in-frame rearrangements with V and J assigned. Such tables are incomplete; in checked studies, under half of the missing clones stem from an unresolved V gene, and the remainder is unexplained. V and J calls and clone size are copied from that table; D and trimming were computed from the DNA. The sample table holds about 150,000 clones, of which around 85% were seen once. The ten largest account for over 6% of the sample.

Of note for this clone: Which antigen it targets is not known. No much larger clone is present one base from it, and per-base qualities are unavailable.

The CDR3 numbers 14 residues from cysteine through phenylalanine. Solely the CDR3 DNA is kept, with 42 bases framed from the first base. The germline V gene (reference sequence) supplies CDR1 LNHNV and CDR2 YYDKDF. At the junction V is shortened by 1 base and J by 4 bases; bases outside the gene matches: 0. The source material was peripheral blood, sampled after recovery from COVID-19. This clonotype was obtained from an adult who had recovered from COVID-19. The rearrangement combines TRBV15 with TRBJ1-5; TRBD1 fits 8 bases in the junction. CDR3 sequence: CATSRGTGNQPQHF. The base sequence is TGTGCCACCAGCAGAGGGACAGGGAATCAGCCCCAGCATTTT.